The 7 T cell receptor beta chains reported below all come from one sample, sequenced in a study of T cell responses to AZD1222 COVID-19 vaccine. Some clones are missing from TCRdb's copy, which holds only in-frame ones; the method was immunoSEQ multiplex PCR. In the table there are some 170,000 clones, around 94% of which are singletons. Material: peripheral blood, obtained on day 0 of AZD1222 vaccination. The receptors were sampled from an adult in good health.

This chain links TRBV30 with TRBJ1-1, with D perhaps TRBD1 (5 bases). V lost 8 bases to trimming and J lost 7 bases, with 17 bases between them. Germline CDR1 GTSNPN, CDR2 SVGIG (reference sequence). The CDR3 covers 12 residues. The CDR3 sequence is CAGFHRFDEAFF. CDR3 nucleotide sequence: TGTGCCGGATTCCACAGGTTTGATGAAGCTTTCTTT.

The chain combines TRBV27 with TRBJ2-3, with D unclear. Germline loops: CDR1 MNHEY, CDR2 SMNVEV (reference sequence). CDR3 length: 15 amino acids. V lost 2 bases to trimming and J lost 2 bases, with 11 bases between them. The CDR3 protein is CASSLELDLTDTQYF. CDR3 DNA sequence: TGTGCCAGCAGTTTAGAGCTCGACCTCACAGATACGCAGTATTTT.

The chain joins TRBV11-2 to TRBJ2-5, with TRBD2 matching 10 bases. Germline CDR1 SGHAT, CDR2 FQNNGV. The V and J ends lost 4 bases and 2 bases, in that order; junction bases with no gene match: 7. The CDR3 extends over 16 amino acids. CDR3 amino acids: CASSYSGLAEQETQYF. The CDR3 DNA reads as TGTGCCAGCAGCTACTCTGGACTAGCGGAGCAAGAGACCCAGTACTTC.

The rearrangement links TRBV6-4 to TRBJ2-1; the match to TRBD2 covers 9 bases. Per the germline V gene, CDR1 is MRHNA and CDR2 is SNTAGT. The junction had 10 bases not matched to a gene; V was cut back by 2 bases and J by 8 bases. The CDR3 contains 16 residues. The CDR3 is CASSDLSGRSVDEQFF. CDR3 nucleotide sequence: TGTGCCAGCAGTGACCTTAGCGGGAGATCTGTAGATGAGCAGTTCTTC.

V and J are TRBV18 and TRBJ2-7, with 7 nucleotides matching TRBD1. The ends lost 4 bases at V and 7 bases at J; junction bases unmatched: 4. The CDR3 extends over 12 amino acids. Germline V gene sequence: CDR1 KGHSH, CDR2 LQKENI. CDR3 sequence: CASSLGGWEQYF. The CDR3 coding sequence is TGTGCCAGCTCACTAGGGGGCTGGGAGCAGTACTTC.

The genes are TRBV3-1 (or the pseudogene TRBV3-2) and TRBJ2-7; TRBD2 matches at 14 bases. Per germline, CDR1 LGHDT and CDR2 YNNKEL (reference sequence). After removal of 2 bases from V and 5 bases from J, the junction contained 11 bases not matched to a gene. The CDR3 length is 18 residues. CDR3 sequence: CASSQYPEGLAGVDEQYF. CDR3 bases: TGTGCCAGCAGCCAATACCCCGAGGGACTAGCGGGAGTCGACGAGCAGTACTTC.

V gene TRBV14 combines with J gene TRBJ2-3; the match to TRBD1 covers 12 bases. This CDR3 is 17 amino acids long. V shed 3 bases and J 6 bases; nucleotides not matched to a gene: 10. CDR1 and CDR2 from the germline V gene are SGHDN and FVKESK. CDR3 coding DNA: TGTGCCAGCAGCCAGTATCCGGGACAGGGGGCCGGGGATACGCAGTATTTT. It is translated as CASSQYPGQGAGDTQYF.